Below are 3 T cell receptor beta chains sequenced from a single sample in a study of shared clonotypes between healthy human individuals. The naive CD8 subset, CD45RO-negative cells positively selected for CCR7, excluded terminally differentiated effector memory CD45RA+ cells. Repertoires were generated with immunoSEQ multiplex PCR, while TCRdb's copy carries only in-frame clones and drops some. The sample has nearly 2 million clones; about 95% are singletons. Material for sequencing was naive CD8+ T cells sorted from blood. These receptors all come from a man between 18 and 29 years old in good health.

The V call is TRBV9, the J call TRBJ2-5; D gene uncertain. The CDR3 is 13 residues long. Trimming removed 3 bases at V and 1 base at J, with 7 bases between. The germline V gene encodes CDR1 SGDLS and CDR2 YYNGEE. CDR3 DNA: TGTGCCAGCAGCGACCAACTCCAAGAGACCCAGTACTTC. Its translation is CASSDQLQETQYF.

Comments on this clone: At the DNA level, this CDR3 is encoded by other sequences in the same sample as well. The chain recombines TRBV28 with TRBJ2-7, with D unclear. V was shortened by 3 bases and J by 0 bases, with 6 bases between the two germline ends. The CDR3 is 13 amino acids. The germline V gene encodes CDR1 MDHEN and CDR2 SYDVKM. CDR3 amino acids: CASSFDGSYEQYF. The CDR3, as DNA: TGTGCCAGCAGTTTTGACGGCTCCTACGAGCAGTACTTC. Using reference TRBV28 and TRBJ2-7 for the parts outside the CDR3, the full variable domain is DVKVTQSSRYLVKRTGEKVFLECVQDMDHENMFWYRQDPGLGLRLIYFSYDVKMKEKGDIPEGYSVSREKKERFSLILESASTNQTSMYLCASSFDGSYEQYFGPGTRLTVT.

The chain links TRBV27 to TRBJ2-7; D call uncertain. CDR1 and CDR2 from the germline V gene are MNHEY and SMNVEV (reference sequence). The CDR3 has 12 amino acids. V was shortened by 2 bases and J by 6 bases, with 8 bases between the two germline ends. CDR3 residues: CASSLRHGEQYF. In nucleotides, the CDR3 is TGTGCCAGCAGTTTACGACACGGCGAGCAGTACTTC.